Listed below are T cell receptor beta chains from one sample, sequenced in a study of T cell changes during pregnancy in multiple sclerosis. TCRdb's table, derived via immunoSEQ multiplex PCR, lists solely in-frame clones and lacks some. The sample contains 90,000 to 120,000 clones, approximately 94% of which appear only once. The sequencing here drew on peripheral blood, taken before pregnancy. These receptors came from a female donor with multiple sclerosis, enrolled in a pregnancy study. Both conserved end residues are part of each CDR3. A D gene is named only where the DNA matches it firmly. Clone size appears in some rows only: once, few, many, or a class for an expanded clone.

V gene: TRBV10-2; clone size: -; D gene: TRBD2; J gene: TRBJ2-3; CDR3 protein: CASRVGGNKITDTQYF; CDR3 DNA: TGCGCCAGCAGGGTCGGGGGGAATAAGATAACAGATACGCAGTATTTT
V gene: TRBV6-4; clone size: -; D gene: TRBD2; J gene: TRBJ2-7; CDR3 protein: CASSGRARLALHEQYF; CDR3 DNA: TGTGCCAGCAGTGGGAGAGCCAGACTAGCTCTCCACGAGCAGTACTTC
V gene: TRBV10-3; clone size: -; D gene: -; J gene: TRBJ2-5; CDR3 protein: CAISESPGGTISETQYF; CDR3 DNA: TGTGCCATCAGTGAGTCCCCTGGGGGGACCATCTCAGAGACCCAGTACTTC
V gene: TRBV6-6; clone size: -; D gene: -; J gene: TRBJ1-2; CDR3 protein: CASSYSGGSYGYTF; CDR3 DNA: TGTGCCAGCAGTTACTCGGGAGGATCCTATGGCTACACCTTC
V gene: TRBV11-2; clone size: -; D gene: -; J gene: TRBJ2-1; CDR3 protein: CASSLDWGTDMIF; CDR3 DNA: TGTGCCAGCAGCTTAGATTGGGGGACTGACATGATCTTC
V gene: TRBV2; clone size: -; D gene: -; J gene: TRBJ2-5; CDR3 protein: CASSERQYQETQYF; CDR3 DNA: TGTGCCAGCAGTGAAAGACAGTACCAAGAGACCCAGTACTTC
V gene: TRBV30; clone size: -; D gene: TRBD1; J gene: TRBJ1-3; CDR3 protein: CAWSLDRGGGTIYF; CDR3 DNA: TGTGCCTGGAGTTTGGACAGGGGAGGAGGAACCATATATTTT
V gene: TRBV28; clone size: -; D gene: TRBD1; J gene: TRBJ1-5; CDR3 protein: CASSKGQGAGQPQHF; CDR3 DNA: TGTGCCAGCAGCAAGGGACAGGGGGCCGGGCAGCCCCAGCATTTT
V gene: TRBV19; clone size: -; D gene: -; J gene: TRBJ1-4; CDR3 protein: CASTHNGGSEGKLFF; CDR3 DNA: TGTGCCAGTACCCACAATGGGGGGTCGGAAGGAAAACTGTTTTTT
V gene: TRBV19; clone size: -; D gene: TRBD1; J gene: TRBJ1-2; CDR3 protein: CASRGQGVSGYTF; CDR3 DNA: TGTGCCAGTAGAGGACAGGGAGTTAGTGGCTACACCTTC
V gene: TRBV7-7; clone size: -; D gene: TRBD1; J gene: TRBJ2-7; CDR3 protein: CASSPGTGVKQEQYF; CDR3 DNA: TGTGCCAGCAGCCCAGGGACAGGGGTGAAACAAGAGCAGTACTTC
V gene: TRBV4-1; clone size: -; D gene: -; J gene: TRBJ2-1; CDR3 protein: CASSRAQSPREQFF; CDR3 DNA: TGCGCCAGCAGCCGGGCCCAATCCCCCCGGGAGCAGTTCTTC
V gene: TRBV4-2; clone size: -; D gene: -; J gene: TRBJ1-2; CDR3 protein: CASSQEQGRPPGGYTF; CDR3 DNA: TGTGCCAGCAGCCAAGAGCAGGGCCGGCCCCCTGGTGGCTACACCTTC
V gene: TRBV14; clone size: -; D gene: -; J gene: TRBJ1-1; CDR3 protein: CASSRGQWNTEAFF; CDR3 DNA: TGTGCCAGCAGCCGAGGACAGTGGAACACTGAAGCTTTCTTT
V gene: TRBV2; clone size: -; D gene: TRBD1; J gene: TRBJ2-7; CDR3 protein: CATIPQDRAYEQYF; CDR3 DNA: TGTGCCACCATCCCCCAGGACAGGGCCTACGAGCAGTACTTC
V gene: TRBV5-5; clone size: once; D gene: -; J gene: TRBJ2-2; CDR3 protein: CASSLRETNTGELFF; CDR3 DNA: TGTGCCAGCAGCTTAAGGGAGACGAACACCGGGGAGCTGTTTTTT
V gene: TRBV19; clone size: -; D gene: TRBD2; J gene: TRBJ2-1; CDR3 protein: CASMGLAGVWDEQFF; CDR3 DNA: TGTGCCAGTATGGGGCTAGCGGGAGTGTGGGATGAGCAGTTCTTC
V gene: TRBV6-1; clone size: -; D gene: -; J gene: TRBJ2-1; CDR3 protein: CASSGRFRGPLYNEQFF; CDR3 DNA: TGTGCCAGCAGTGGGCGATTTCGCGGGCCTCTTTACAATGAGCAGTTCTTC
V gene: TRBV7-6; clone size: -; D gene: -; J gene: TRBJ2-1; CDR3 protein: CASSLGGGGYNEQFF; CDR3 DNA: TGTGCCAGCAGCTTAGGCGGGGGCGGGTACAATGAGCAGTTCTTC
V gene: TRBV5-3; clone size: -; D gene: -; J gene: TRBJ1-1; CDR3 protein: CARSLFYQGTPRDTEAFF; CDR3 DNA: TGTGCCAGAAGCTTGTTTTATCAGGGGACCCCCAGGGACACTGAAGCTTTCTTT
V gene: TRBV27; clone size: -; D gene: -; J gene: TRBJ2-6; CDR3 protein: CASRDRISSGANVLTF; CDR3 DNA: TGTGCCAGCAGGGACAGAATATCCTCTGGGGCCAACGTCCTGACTTTC
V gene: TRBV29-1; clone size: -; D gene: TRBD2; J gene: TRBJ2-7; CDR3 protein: CSVGGLAGDPYEQYF; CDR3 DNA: TGCAGCGTCGGTGGACTAGCGGGAGACCCCTACGAGCAGTACTTC
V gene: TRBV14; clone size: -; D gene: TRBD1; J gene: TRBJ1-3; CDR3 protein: CASSQFPQGALGNTIYF; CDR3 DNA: TGTGCCAGCAGCCAATTTCCACAGGGGGCACTTGGAAACACCATATATTTT
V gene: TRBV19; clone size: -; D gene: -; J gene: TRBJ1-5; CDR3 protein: CASSTRQAGDQPQHF; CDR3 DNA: TGTGCCAGTAGTACCCGACAGGCAGGGGATCAGCCCCAGCATTTT
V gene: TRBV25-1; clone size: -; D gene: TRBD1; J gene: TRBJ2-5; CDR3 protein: CASSPTGGAEGETQYF; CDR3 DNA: TGTGCCAGCAGTCCCACAGGGGGCGCTGAGGGAGAGACCCAGTACTTC
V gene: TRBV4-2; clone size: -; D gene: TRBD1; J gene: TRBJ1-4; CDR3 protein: CASSQTGGGGGEKLFF; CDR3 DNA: TGTGCCAGCAGCCAAACTGGCGGAGGAGGGGGCGAAAAACTGTTTTTT
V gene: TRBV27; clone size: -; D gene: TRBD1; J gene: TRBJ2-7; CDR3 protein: CASSRTGTGAYEQYF; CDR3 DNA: TGTGCCAGCAGTCGAACCGGGACAGGGGCCTACGAGCAGTACTTC
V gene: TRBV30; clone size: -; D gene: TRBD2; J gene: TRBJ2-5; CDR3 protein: CAWNHGGAVETQYF; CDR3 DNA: TGTGCCTGGAATCACGGGGGGGCTGTAGAGACCCAGTACTTC
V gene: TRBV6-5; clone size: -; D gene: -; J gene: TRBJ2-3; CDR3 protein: CASAQRRVDTDTQYF; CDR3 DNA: TGTGCCAGCGCTCAGAGGAGGGTGGACACAGATACGCAGTATTTT
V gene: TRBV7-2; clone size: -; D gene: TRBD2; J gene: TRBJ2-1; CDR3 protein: CASSLEGTSGRFYNEQFF; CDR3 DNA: TGTGCCAGCAGCTTAGAAGGGACTAGCGGGAGATTCTACAATGAGCAGTTCTTC
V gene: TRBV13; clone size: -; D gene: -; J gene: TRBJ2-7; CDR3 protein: CASRGGGRERYEQYF; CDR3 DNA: TGTGCCAGCAGAGGGGGAGGGCGGGAAAGGTACGAGCAGTACTTC
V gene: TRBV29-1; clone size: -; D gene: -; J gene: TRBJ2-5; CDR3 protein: CSVDPSGETQYF; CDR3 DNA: TGCAGCGTTGACCCGTCGGGAGAGACCCAGTACTTC
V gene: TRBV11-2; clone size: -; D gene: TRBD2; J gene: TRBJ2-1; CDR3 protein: CASSRLAGGPNNEQFF; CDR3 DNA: TGTGCCAGCAGCCGTTTAGCGGGAGGGCCAAACAATGAGCAGTTCTTC
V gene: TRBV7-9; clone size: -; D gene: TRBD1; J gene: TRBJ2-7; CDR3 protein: CASSLGQGAYEQYF; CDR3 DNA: TGTGCCAGCAGCTTAGGGCAGGGGGCCTACGAGCAGTACTTC
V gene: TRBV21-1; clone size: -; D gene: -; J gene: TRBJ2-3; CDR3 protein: CASSKAIGGCFPQTTDTQYF; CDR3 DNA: TGTGCCAGCAGCAAAGCAATAGGGGGCTGCTTCCCTCAAACCACAGATACGCAGTATTTT
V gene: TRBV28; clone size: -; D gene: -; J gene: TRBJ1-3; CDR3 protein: CASREGAGNTIYF; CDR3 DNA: TGTGCCAGCAGAGAAGGAGCTGGAAACACCATATATTTT
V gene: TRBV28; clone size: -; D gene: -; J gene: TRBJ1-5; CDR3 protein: CASITFLSPNQPQHF; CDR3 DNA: TGTGCCAGCATCACCTTCCTGAGCCCCAATCAGCCCCAGCATTTT
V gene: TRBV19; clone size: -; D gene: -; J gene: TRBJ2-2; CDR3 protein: CASSIQGTGELFF; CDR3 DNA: TGTGCCAGTAGTATACAGGGAACCGGGGAGCTGTTTTTT
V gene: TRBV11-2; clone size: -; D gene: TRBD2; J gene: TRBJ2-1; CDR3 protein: CASSSLAGAFSEQFF; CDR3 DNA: TGTGCCAGCAGCTCCCTAGCGGGAGCCTTCAGTGAGCAGTTCTTC
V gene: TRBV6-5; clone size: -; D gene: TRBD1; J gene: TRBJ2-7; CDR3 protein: CASSWDRGSWSYEQYF; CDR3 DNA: TGTGCCAGCAGTTGGGACAGGGGGTCGTGGTCCTACGAGCAGTACTTC
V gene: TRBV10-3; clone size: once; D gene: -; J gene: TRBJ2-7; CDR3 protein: CAISDQRRSSYEQYF; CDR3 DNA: TGTGCCATCAGTGATCAGCGGAGGAGCTCCTACGAGCAGTACTTC
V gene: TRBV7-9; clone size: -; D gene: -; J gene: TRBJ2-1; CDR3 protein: CASSPRTDNEQFF; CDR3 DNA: TGTGCCAGCAGCCCGCGGACAGACAATGAGCAGTTCTTC
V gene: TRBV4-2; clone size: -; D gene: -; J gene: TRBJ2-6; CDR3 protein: CASSRNRVLNSGANVLTF; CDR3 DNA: TGTGCCAGCAGCCGGAACAGGGTTTTAAACTCTGGGGCCAACGTCCTGACTTTC
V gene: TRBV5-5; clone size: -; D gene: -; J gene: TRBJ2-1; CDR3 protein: CASSLGTGSRAYNEQFF; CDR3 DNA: TGTGCCAGCAGCTTGGGTACAGGCTCTCGTGCATACAATGAGCAGTTCTTC
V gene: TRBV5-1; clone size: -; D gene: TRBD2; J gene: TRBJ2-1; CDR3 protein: CASSQGLAGLNEQFF; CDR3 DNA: TGCGCCAGCAGTCAAGGACTAGCGGGATTAAATGAGCAGTTCTTC
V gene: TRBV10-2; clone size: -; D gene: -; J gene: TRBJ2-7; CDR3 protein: CASSEFVSYEQYF; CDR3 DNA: TGCGCCAGCAGTGAGTTCGTCAGCTACGAGCAGTACTTC
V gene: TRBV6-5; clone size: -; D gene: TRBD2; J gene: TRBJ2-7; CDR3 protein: CASSFSGRLTYEQYF; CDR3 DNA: TGTGCCAGCAGTTTTAGCGGGAGGCTCACCTACGAGCAGTACTTC
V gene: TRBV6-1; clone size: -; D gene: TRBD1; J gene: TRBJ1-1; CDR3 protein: CASSIDRDLGAFF; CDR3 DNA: TGTGCCAGCAGTATTGACAGGGATCTTGGAGCTTTCTTT
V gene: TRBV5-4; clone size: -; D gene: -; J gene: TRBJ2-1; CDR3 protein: CASREDPINEQFF; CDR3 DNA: TGTGCCAGCAGGGAGGACCCCATCAATGAGCAGTTCTTC
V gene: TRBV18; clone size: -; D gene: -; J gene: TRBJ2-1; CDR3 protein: CASSTSYRRSSGNNEQFF; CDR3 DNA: TGTGCCAGCTCGACAAGCTACAGGAGGAGTAGCGGCAACAATGAGCAGTTCTTC
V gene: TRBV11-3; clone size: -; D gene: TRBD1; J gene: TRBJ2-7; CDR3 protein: CASSLAQGADEQYF; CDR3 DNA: TGTGCCAGCAGCTTAGCGCAGGGGGCGGACGAGCAGTACTTC